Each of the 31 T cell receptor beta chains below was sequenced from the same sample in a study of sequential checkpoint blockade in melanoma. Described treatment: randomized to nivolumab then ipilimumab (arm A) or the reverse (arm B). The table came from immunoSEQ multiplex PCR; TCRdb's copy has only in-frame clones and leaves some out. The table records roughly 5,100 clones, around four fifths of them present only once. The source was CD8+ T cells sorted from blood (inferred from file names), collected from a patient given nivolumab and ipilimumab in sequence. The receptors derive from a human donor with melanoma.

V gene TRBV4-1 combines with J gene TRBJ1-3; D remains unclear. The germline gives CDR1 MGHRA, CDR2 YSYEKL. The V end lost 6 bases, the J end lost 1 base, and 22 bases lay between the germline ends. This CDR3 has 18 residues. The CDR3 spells CASSPSELGHLSGNTIYF. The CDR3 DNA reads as TGCGCCAGCAGTCCATCCGAACTCGGTCATCTATCTGGAAACACCATATATTTT.

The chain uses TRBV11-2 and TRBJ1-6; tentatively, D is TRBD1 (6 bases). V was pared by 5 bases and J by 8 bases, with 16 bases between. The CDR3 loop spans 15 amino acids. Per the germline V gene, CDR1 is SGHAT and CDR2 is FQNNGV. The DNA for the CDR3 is TGTGCCAGCAGCACATGGACAGATTTTTATTCACCCCTCCACTTT. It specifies CASSTWTDFYSPLHF. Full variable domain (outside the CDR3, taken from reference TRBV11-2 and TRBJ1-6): EAGVAQSPRYKIIEKRQSVAFWCNPISGHATLYWYQQILGQGPKLLIQFQNNGVVDDSQLPKDRFSAERLKGVDSTLKIQPAKLEDSAVYLCASSTWTDFYSPLHFGNGTRLTVT.

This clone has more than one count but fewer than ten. This CDR3 is CASSYLGGYEGYTF. CDR3 DNA sequence: TGTGCCAGCAGTTACTTAGGAGGGTATGAGGGCTACACCTTC. V is TRBV6-5 and J is TRBJ1-2; D ambiguous. V was trimmed by 1 base and J by 8 bases, leaving 14 bases between them. Germline V CDR1 and CDR2: MNHEY, SVGAGI. The CDR3 sequence is 14 residues long.

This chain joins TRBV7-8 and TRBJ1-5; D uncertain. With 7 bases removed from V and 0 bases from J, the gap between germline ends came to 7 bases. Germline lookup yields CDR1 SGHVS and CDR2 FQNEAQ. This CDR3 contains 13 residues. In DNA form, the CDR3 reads TGTGCCAGCAATGCAGGTAGCAATCAGCCCCAGCATTTT. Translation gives CASNAGSNQPQHF.

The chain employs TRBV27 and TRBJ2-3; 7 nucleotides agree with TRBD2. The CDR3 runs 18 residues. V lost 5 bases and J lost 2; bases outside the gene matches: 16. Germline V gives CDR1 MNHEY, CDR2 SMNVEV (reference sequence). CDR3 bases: TGTGCCAGCAGTCCGCTGCTAGGGGCTAGCGGTTACACAGATACGCAGTATTTT. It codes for CASSPLLGASGYTDTQYF.

In nucleotides, the CDR3 is TGTGCCAGCAGTTTTCGTCGAGAGACCCAGTACTTC. Residues: CASSFRRETQYF. This chain joins TRBV28 and TRBJ2-5, with D unresolved. Trimming removed 3 bases at V and 4 bases at J, with 6 bases between. CDR1 is MDHEN and CDR2 is SYDVKM in the germline V gene. CDR3 length: 12 amino acids.

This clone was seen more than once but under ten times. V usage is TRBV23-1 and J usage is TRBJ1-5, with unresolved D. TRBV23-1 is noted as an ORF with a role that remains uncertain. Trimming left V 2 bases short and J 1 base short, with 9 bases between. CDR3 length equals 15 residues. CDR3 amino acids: CASSQETRSNQPQHF. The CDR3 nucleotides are TGCGCCAGCAGTCAAGAGACAAGAAGCAATCAGCCCCAGCATTTT.

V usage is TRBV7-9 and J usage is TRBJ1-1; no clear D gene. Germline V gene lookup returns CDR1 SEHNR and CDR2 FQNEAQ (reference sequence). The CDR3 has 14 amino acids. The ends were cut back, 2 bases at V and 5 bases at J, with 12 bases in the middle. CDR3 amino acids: CASSLTGVGTEAFF. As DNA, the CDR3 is TGTGCCAGCAGCTTAACCGGGGTAGGGACTGAAGCTTTCTTT.

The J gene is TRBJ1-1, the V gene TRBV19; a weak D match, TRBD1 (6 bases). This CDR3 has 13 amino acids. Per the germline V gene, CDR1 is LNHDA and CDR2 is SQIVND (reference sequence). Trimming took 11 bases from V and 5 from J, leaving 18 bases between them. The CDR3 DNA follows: TGTGCCGGCAGCGACAGGCGGGGGACTGAAGCTTTCTTT. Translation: CAGSDRRGTEAFF. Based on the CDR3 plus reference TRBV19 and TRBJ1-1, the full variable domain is DGGITQSPKYLFRKEGQNVTLSCEQNLNHDAMYWYRQDPGQGLRLIYYSQIVNDFQKGDIAEGYSVSREKKESFPLTVTSAQKNPTAFYLCAGSDRRGTEAFFGQGTRLTVV.

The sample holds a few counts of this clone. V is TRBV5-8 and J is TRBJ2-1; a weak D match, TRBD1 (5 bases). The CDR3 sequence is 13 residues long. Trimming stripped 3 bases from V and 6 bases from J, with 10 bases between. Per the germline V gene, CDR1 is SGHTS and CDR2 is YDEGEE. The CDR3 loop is CASSSDTINEQFF. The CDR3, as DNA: TGTGCCAGCAGCTCGGACACGATCAATGAGCAGTTCTTC.

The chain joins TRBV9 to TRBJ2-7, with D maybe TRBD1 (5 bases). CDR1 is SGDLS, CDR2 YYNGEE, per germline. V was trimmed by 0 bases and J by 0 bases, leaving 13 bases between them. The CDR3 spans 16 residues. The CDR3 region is CASSVGTGVHSYEQYF. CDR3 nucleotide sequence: TGTGCCAGCAGCGTAGGAACAGGCGTACACTCCTACGAGCAGTACTTC.

CDR3 coding DNA: TGCGCCAGCAGCCAAGGACTAGCGGCCGTTGAGCAGTTCTTC. Protein: CASSQGLAAVEQFF. The gene calls are TRBV4-1 and TRBJ2-1; 9 positions agree with TRBD2. V was clipped by 1 base and J by 9 bases; unmatched bases: 4. The CDR3 is made up of 14 amino acids. Per germline, CDR1 MGHRA and CDR2 YSYEKL.

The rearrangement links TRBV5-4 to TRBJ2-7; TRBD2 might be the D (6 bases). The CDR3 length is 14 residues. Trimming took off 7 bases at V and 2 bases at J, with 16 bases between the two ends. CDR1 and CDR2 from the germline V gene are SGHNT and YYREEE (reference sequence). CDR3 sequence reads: CASSPGWGAYEQYF. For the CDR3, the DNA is TGTGCCAGCTCCCCCGGATGGGGGGCCTACGAGCAGTACTTC.

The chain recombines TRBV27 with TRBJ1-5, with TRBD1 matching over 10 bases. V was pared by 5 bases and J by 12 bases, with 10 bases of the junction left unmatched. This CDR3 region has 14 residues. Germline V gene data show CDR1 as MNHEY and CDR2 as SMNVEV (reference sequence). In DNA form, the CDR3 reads TGTGCCAGCAGTCCCAGACAGGGGGCAAGCGGCCAGCATTTT. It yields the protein CASSPRQGASGQHF.

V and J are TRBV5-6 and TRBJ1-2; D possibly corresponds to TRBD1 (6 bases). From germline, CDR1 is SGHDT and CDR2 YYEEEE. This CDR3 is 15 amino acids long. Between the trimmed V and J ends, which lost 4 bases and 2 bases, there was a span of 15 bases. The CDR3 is CASSLQGVPNYGYTF. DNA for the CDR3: TGTGCCAGCAGCCTACAGGGTGTCCCCAACTATGGCTACACCTTC.

The CDR3 DNA sequence: TGCGCCAGCAGTGAGGCGACAGGGGGGAATGAGCAGTTCTTC. This sequence encodes CASSEATGGNEQFF. This chain uses TRBV10-2 with TRBJ2-1; 9 nucleotides align to TRBD1. V lost 2 bases to trimming and J lost 7 bases; unmatched junction nucleotides: 3. Germline V gene lookup returns CDR1 WSHSY and CDR2 SAAADI. The CDR3 totals 14 residues.

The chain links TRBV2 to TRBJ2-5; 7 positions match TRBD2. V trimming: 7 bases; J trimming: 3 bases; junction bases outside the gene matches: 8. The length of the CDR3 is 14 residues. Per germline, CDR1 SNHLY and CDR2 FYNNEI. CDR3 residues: CASMGWAGEETQYF. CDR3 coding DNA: TGTGCCAGCATGGGTTGGGCGGGGGAAGAGACCCAGTACTTC.

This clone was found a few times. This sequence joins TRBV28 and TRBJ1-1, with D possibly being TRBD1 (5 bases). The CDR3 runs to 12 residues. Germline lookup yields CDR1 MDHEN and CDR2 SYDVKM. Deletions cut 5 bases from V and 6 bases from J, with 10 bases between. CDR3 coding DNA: TGTGCCAGCAGTCTCGGGGGAGCTGAAGCTTTCTTT. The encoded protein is CASSLGGAEAFF.

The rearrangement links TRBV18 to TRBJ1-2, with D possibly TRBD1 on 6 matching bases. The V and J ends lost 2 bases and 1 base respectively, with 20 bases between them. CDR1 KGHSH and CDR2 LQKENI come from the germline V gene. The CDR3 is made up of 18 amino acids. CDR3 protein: CASSPTRLRQELNYGYTF. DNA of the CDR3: TGTGCCAGCTCACCAACCAGACTTAGACAGGAGCTTAACTATGGCTACACCTTC. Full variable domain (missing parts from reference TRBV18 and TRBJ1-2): NAGVMQNPRHLVRRRGQEARLRCSPMKGHSHVYWYRQLPEEGLKFMVYLQKENIIDESGMPKERFSAEFPKEGPSILRIQQVVRGDSAAYFCASSPTRLRQELNYGYTFGSGTRLTVV.

The CDR3 DNA reads TGTGCCAGCAGCGGTCTAGAAGGCTACGAGCAGTACTTC. As protein: CASSGLEGYEQYF. The chain uses TRBV14 and TRBJ2-7; D uncertain. The CDR3 spans 13 residues. Trimming removed 5 bases at V and 3 bases at J, with 11 bases between. Germline V CDR1 and CDR2: SGHDN, FVKESK.

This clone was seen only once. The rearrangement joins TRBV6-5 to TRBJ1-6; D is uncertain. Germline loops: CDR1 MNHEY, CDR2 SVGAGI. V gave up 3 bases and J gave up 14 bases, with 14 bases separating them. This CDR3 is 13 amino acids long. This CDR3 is CASSYYPRDSLHF. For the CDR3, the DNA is TGTGCCAGCAGTTATTACCCCCGGGATTCCCTCCACTTT.

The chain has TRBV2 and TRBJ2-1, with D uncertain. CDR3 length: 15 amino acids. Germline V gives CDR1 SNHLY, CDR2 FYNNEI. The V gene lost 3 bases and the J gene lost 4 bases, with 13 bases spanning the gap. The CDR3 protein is CASSEGTPGYNEQFF. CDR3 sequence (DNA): TGTGCCAGCAGTGAGGGCACGCCCGGATACAATGAGCAGTTCTTC.

CDR3 nucleotide sequence: TGTGCCAGCAGCGTAACAGGGAACGAGCAGTACTTC. Its translation is CASSVTGNEQYF. This chain connects TRBV9 to TRBJ2-7; possibly TRBD1 for D (6 bases). Germline V gene data show CDR1 as SGDLS and CDR2 as YYNGEE. This CDR3 has 12 residues. Between the trimmed V and J ends, which lost 1 base and 5 bases, there was a span of 7 bases.

CDR3: CASSFRDTEAFF. CDR3 DNA sequence: TGTGCCAGCAGCTTTCGGGACACTGAAGCTTTCTTT. The chain employs TRBV7-9 and TRBJ1-1; D gene uncertain. The length of the CDR3 is 12 residues. The V end lost 3 bases, the J end lost 3 bases, and 5 bases lay between the germline ends. The germline V gene encodes CDR1 SEHNR and CDR2 FQNEAQ (reference sequence).

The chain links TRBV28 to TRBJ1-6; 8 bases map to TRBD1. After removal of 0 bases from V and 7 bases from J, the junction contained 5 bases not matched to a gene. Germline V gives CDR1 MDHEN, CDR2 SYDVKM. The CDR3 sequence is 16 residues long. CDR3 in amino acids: CASSLWTGQDNSPLHF. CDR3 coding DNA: TGTGCCAGCAGTTTATGGACGGGACAGGACAATTCACCCCTCCACTTT.

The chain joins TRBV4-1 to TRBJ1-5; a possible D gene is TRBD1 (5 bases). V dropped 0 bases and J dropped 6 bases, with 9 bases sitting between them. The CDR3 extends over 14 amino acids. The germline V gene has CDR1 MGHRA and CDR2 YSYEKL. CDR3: CASSQDRGGQPQHF. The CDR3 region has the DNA TGCGCCAGCAGCCAAGATCGGGGGGGTCAGCCCCAGCATTTT.

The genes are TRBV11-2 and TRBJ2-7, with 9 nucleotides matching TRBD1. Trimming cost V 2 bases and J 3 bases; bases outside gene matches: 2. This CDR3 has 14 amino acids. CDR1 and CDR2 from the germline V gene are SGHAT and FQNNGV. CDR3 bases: TGTGCCAGCAGCTTATGGGACAGGGACTACGAGCAGTACTTC. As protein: CASSLWDRDYEQYF.

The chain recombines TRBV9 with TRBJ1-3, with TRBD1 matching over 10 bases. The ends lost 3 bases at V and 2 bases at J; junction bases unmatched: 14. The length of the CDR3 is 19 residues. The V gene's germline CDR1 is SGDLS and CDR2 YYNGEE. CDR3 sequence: CASSGPGTGEKPTGNTIYF. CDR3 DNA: TGTGCCAGCAGCGGCCCCGGGACAGGGGAAAAGCCTACTGGAAACACCATATATTTT.

CDR3 region: CASSVNAGTVTYNEQFF. The CDR3 DNA is TGTGCCAGCAGCGTCAACGCCGGGACTGTCACTTACAATGAGCAGTTCTTC. This chain connects TRBV7-9 to TRBJ2-1; weak D call: TRBD2 (6 bases). Germline CDR1 SEHNR, CDR2 FQNEAQ (reference sequence). The CDR3 consists of 17 residues. V lost 5 bases to trimming and J lost 4 bases, with 21 bases between them. Based on the CDR3 plus reference TRBV7-9 and TRBJ2-1, the full variable domain is DTGVSQNPRHKITKRGQNVTFRCDPISEHNRLYWYRQTLGQGPEFLTYFQNEAQLEKSRLLSDRFSAERPKGSFSTLEIQRTEQGDSAMYLCASSVNAGTVTYNEQFFGPGTRLTVL.

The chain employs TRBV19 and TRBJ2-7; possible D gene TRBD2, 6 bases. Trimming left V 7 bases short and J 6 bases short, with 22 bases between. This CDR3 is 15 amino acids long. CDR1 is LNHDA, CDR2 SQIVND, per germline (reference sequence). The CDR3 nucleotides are TGTGCCAGTACTTATTCGCAAGGGGCCGGGGGCGAGCAGTACTTC. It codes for CASTYSQGAGGEQYF.

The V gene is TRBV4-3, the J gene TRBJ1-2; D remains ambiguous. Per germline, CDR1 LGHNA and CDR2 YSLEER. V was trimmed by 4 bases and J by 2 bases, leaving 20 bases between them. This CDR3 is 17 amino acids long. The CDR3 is CASSRSSSVGGNYGYTF. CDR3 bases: TGCGCCAGCAGCCGATCCTCCTCTGTCGGAGGGAACTATGGCTACACCTTC.